These T cell receptor beta chains were read from a single sample in a study of shared clonotypes between healthy human individuals. The data were produced by immunoSEQ multiplex PCR, yet TCRdb's version contains in-frame clones alone and is incomplete. The sample holds about 600,000 clones, roughly 97% seen once. Sequenced: naive CD4+ T cells sorted from blood. The origin of the receptors is a woman in her 30s in good health. Each CDR3 is given with its conserved first and last residue.

v_gene	j_gene	CDR3aa
TRBV5-1	TRBJ2-1	CASSLDRGGNNEQFF
TRBV7-8	TRBJ1-1	CASSLEGGGGGDTEAFF
TRBV19	TRBJ2-6	CASRWDGSGANVLTF
TRBV28	TRBJ2-2	CASSTPPRGGRAGGNTGELFF
TRBV11-3	TRBJ1-1	CASSLVGGGEAFF
TRBV29-1	TRBJ2-7	CSVLGGRAGAYEQYF
TRBV18	TRBJ2-7	CASSPSILGGVVNYEQYF
TRBV9	TRBJ1-5	CASSVGEPQGPQHF
TRBV6-1	TRBJ2-3	CASASSPDTQYF
TRBV9	TRBJ1-2	CASSVDNRGFGGYTF
TRBV11-2	TRBJ2-1	CASSFSRTSQLYNEQFF
TRBV6-6	TRBJ2-7	CASSAGTGHLEQYF
TRBV2	TRBJ2-3	CASSLASGRDTQYF
TRBV6-5	TRBJ1-2	CASSTGFGYTF
TRBV11-1	TRBJ1-5	CASSLDGGVQPQHF
TRBV7-9	TRBJ1-2	CASSLVGNYGYTF
TRBV7-6	TRBJ2-5	CASSPSGRKETQYF
TRBV5-1	TRBJ2-3	CASSLRSGGDTQYF
TRBV28	TRBJ1-5	CASSPHGGGSNQPQHF
TRBV7-2	TRBJ2-7	CASRVTGSYEQYF
TRBV19	TRBJ2-6	CASSPVDSGANVLTF
TRBV6-5	TRBJ2-5	CASREGGQETQYF
TRBV6-6	TRBJ2-3	CASTFTPGLGRDTQYF
TRBV19	TRBJ1-5	CASGAGGEVQPQHF
TRBV19	TRBJ2-6	CASSITYSGANVLTF
TRBV6-1	TRBJ1-3	CASSEPGSSGNTIYF
TRBV25-1	-	CASSGAAERSYEQYF
TRBV7-7	TRBJ1-1	CASSLTGDTEAFF
TRBV19	TRBJ2-3	CASSYAGATDTQYF
TRBV27	TRBJ1-2	CASSPTGIGNYGYTF
TRBV4-1	TRBJ2-1	CASSHLRIRRDNEQFF
TRBV30	TRBJ1-4	CGWGQGVGNEKLFF
TRBV19	TRBJ1-5	CASKSLVGQGRDF
TRBV9	TRBJ2-2	CASSVVGLGLGELFF
TRBV11-3	TRBJ2-7	CASSYSGSSYEQYF
TRBV5-4	TRBJ2-2	CASSYSGLTRGELFF
TRBV11-2	TRBJ2-1	CASSLDLTSGSKSYEQFF
TRBV6-5	TRBJ2-3	CASSYGAGDPDTQYF
TRBV13	TRBJ2-1	CASTASPLREKGAEFF
TRBV9	TRBJ2-5	CASSVGLGETQYF
TRBV25-1	TRBJ1-1	CASSWGQENTEAFF
TRBV18	TRBJ1-2	CASSPGTEYVEGYTF
TRBV30	TRBJ1-2	CAWRRYGDGYTF
TRBV7-2	TRBJ2-1	CASSYFSEQFF
TRBV5-5	TRBJ1-4	CASSPDRGLGEKLFF
TRBV12-5	TRBJ2-1	CASGFGGTSYNEQFF
TRBV28	TRBJ2-7	CASSSRGSGRYEQYF
TRBV4-2	TRBJ2-7	CASSRKDSGRAHTYEQYF
TRBV11-2	TRBJ1-1	CASSLVGSAEAFF
TRBV18	TRBJ1-2	CASSRALETNYGYTF
TRBV18	-	CASSPDRTEQYF
TRBV27	TRBJ2-6	CASSHRTSAGANVLTF
TRBV27	TRBJ2-3	CASSRILAGGPDTQYF
TRBV18	TRBJ2-3	CASSPTARRGDTQYF
TRBV6-5	TRBJ1-5	CASRITGTGNQPQHF
TRBV18	TRBJ1-1	CASSPVGQGGRKNTEAFF
TRBV28	TRBJ1-1	CASRQPGGTEAFF